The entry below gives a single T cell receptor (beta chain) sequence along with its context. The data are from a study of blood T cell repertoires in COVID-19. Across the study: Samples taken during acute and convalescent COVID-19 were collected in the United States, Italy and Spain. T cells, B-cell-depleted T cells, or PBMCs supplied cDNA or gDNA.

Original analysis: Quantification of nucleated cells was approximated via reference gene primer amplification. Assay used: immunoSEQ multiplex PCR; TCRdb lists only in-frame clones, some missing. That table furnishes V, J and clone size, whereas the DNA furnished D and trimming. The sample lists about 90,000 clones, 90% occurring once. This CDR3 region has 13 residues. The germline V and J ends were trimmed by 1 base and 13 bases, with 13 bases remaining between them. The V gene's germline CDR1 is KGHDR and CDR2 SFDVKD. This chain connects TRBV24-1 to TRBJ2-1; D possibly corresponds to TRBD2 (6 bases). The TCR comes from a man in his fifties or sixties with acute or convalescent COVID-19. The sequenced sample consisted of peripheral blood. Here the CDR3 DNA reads TGTGCCACCAGTGATTTAGTCCCGGGACTTCAGTTCTTC. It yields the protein CATSDLVPGLQFF.